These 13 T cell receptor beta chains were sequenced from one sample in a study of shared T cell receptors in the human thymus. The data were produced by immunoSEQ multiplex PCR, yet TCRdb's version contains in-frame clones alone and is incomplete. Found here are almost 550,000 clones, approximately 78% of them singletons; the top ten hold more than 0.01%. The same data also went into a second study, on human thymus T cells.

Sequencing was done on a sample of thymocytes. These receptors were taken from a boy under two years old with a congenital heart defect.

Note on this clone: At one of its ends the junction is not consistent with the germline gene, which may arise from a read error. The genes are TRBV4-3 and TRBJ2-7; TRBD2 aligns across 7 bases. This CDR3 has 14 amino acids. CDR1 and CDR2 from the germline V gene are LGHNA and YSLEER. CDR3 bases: TGCGCCAGCAGCCAAGCGGGAGGTCTCTACGGGCAGTACTTC. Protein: CASSQAGGLYGQYF.

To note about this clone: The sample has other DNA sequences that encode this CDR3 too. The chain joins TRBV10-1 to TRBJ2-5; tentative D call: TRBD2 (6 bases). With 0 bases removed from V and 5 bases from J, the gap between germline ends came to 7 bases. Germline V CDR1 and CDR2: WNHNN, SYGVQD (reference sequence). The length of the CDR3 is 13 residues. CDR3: CASSESAGETQYF. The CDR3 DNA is TGCGCCAGCAGTGAGTCGGCGGGGGAGACCCAGTACTTC.

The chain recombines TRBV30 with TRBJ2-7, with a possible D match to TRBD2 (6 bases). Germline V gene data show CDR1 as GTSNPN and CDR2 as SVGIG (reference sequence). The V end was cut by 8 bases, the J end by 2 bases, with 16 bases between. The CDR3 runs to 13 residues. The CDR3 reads CAAVRWTTYEQYF. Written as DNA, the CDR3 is TGTGCCGCCGTTCGGTGGACTACCTACGAGCAGTACTTC. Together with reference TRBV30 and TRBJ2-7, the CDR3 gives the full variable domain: SQTIHQWPATLVQPVGSPLSLECTVEGTSNPNLYWYRQAAGRGLQLLFYSVGIGQISSEVPQNLSASRPQDRQFILSSKKLLLSDSGFYLCAAVRWTTYEQYFGPGTRLTVT.

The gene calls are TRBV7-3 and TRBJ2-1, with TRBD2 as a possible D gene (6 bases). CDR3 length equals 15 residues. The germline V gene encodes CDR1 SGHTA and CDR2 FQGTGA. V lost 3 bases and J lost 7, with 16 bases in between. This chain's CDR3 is CASSLSSRESNEQFF. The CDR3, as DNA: TGTGCCAGCAGCTTGTCTAGCCGGGAGTCTAATGAGCAGTTCTTC.

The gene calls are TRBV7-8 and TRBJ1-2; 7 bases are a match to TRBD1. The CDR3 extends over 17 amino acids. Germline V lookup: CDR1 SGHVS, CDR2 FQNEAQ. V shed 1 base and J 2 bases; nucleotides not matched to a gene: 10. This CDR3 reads CASSLVPLSTGNYGYTF. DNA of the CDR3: TGTGCCAGCAGCTTAGTTCCCCTTTCGACAGGGAACTATGGCTACACCTTC.

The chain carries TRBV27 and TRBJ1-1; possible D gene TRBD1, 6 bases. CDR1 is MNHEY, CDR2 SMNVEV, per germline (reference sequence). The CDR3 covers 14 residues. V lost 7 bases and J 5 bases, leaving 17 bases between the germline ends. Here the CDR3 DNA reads TGTGCCAGCAAACCCAGGGGCGGTCGTACTGAAGCTTTCTTT. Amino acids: CASKPRGGRTEAFF.

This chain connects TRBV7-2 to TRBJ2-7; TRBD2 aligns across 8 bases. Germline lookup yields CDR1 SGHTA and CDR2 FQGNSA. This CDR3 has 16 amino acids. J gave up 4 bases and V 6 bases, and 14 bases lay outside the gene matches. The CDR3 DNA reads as TGTGCCAGCAGACGTCCGGGACTAGGGGCTGAGTACGAGCAGTACTTC. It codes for CASRRPGLGAEYEQYF.

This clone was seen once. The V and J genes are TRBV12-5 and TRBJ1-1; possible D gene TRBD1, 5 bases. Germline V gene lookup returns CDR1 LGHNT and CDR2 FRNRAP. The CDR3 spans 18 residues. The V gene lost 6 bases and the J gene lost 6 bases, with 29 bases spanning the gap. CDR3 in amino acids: CASGSSVQGRPSNSEAFF. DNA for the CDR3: TGTGCTAGTGGCTCTAGCGTCCAGGGACGCCCCTCCAATTCTGAAGCTTTCTTT.

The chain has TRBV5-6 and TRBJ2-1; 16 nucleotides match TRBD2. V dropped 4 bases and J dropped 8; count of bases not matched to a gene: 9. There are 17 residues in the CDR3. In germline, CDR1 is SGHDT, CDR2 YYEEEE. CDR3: CASSLNPGTSGRDEQFF. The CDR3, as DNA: TGTGCCAGCAGCCTCAACCCGGGGACTAGCGGGAGGGATGAGCAGTTCTTC.

The CDR3 here is CAYTGRGCNEQYF. The CDR3 nucleotides are TGTGCCTATACGGGCAGGGGGTGTAACGAGCAGTACTTC. The J gene is TRBJ2-7, the V gene TRBV5-5, with 7 bases identical to TRBD1. Germline V CDR1 and CDR2: SGHKS, YYEKEE (reference sequence). After removal of 10 bases from V and 5 bases from J, the junction contained 12 bases not matched to a gene. The length of the CDR3 is 13 residues.

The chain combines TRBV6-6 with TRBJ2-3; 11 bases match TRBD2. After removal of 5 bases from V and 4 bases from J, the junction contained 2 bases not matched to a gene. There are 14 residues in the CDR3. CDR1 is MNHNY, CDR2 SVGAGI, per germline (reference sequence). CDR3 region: CASSPGLAADTQYF. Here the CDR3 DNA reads TGTGCCAGCAGTCCGGGACTAGCGGCAGATACGCAGTATTTT.

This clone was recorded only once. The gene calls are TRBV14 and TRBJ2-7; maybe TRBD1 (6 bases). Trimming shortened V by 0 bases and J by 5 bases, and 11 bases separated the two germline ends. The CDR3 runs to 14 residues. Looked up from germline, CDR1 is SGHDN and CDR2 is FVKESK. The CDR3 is CASSQEDRTNEQYF. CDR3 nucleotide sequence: TGTGCCAGCAGCCAAGAGGACAGAACCAACGAGCAGTACTTC.

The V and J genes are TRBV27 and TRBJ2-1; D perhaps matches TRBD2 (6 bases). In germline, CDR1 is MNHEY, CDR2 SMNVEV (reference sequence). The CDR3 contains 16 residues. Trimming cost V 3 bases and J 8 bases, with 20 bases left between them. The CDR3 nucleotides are TGTGCCAGCAGTTTGTTCCGGAGGGCGAAAGGGGATGAGCAGTTCTTC. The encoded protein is CASSLFRRAKGDEQFF.